These 7 T cell receptor beta chains came from one sample sequenced in a study of shared clonotypes between healthy human individuals. The protocol was immunoSEQ multiplex PCR, while the TCRdb copy is restricted to in-frame clones and leaves out a portion. This repertoire shows approximately 710,000 clones, about nine tenths found once; its top ten account for 30% to 40%. The specimen sequenced was memory CD8+ T cells from PBMCs. Subset reported: CD45RO+ cells pooled with CCR7-negative TemRA cells. The origin of the receptors is a man younger than 30 in good health. Some clones in this sample may be carry-over from other donors' samples.

The CDR3 nucleotides read TGTGCCAGCAGCTTTCCCGGTCGCGGGAGTGGTGTTGGGGAGCTGTTTTTT. It codes for CASSFPGRGSGVGELFF. The chain is built from TRBV11-1 and TRBJ2-2, with 7 nucleotides matching TRBD2. CDR3 length: 17 amino acids. J was trimmed by 8 bases and V by 3 bases; bases with no gene match: 15. Germline CDR1 reads SGHAT; CDR2 reads FQDESV (reference sequence). The full variable domain, in which reference TRBV11-1 and TRBJ2-2 provide the parts outside the CDR3, is EAEVAQSPRYKITEKSQAVAFWCDPISGHATLYWYRQILGQGPELLVQFQDESVVDDSQLPKDRFSAERLKGVDSTLKIQPAELGDSAMYLCASSFPGRGSGVGELFFGEGSRLTVL.

This chain links TRBV11-2 with TRBJ2-7; 10 nucleotides align to TRBD2. The CDR3 has 15 amino acids. Germline CDR1 SGHAT, CDR2 FQNNGV. Trimming took 1 base from V and 2 from J; bases not matched to a gene: 2. CDR3 nucleotides: TGTGCCAGCAGCTTAGGGACTAGCGGTGCCTACGAGCAGTACTTC. It is translated as CASSLGTSGAYEQYF.

The rearrangement uses TRBV11-2 and TRBJ2-3, with D uncertain. V gave up 4 bases and J gave up 3 bases, with 20 bases separating them. This CDR3 is 17 amino acids long. CDR1 and CDR2 from the germline V gene are SGHAT and FQNNGV. The CDR3: CASSSFPRAGATDTQYF. CDR3 coding DNA: TGTGCCAGCAGCTCATTCCCGCGAGCAGGAGCGACAGATACGCAGTATTTT.

This sequence joins TRBV28 and TRBJ2-5; D is perhaps TRBD2 (6 bases). CDR3 length equals 16 residues. CDR1 and CDR2 from the germline V gene are MDHEN and SYDVKM. The V end was cut by 5 bases, the J end by 5 bases, with 21 bases between. CDR3 bases: TGTGCCAGCAGTGGCCCCTCGACTAGATCAGGCGAGACCCAGTACTTC. The encoded protein is CASSGPSTRSGETQYF.

The chain joins TRBV10-3 to TRBJ2-7; 7 positions match TRBD2. Losses at the gene ends were 0 bases for V and 0 bases for J; bases not matched to a gene: 8. CDR1 ENHRY and CDR2 SYGVKD come from the germline V gene. CDR3 length equals 17 residues. In DNA, the CDR3 is TGTGCCATCAGTGAGTCCGGGGAGGGGACGACCTCCTACGAGCAGTACTTC. It yields the protein CAISESGEGTTSYEQYF.

CDR3: CASRPQVQETQYF. CDR3 DNA sequence: TGTGCCAGCAGGCCACAGGTACAAGAGACCCAGTACTTC. This chain uses TRBV6-5 with TRBJ2-5, with a possible D match to TRBD1 (5 bases). V gave up 6 bases and J gave up 2 bases, with 10 bases separating them. Per germline, CDR1 MNHEY and CDR2 SVGAGI. The length of the CDR3 is 13 residues.

The rearrangement joins TRBV5-1 to TRBJ2-3; TRBD1 is a possible D gene (5 bases). V lost 5 bases, J lost 2 bases, and 18 bases lay in between. The CDR3 is 16 amino acids. Germline V gene lookup returns CDR1 SGHRS and CDR2 YFSETQ. CDR3 residues: CASSGAGGVFTDTQYF. CDR3 bases: TGCGCCAGCAGTGGGGCAGGTGGGGTTTTCACAGATACGCAGTATTTT.